This T cell receptor (beta chain) emerged from a study of blood T cells in healthy people across ages. PCR was performed a second time for about 7 to 11 cycles using a sample-barcoded 5' primer and a J-beta primer mix. TCRdb called the 5' RACE reads again in MiXCR, with one record for every CDR3 protein. Of roughly 550,000 distinct CDR3 sequences listed, under 30% are singletons. Each sample gave at least 6.5 million isolated PBMCs. The CDR3 runs 13 residues. J was trimmed by 1 base and V by 5 bases; bases with no gene match: 1. Germline assignment: CDR1 GTSNPN and CDR2 SVGIG (reference sequence). The same sample was also studied in work on T cells of mothers and their children.

This clonotype originated in a boy under 18 in good health. The material sequenced was blood. The chain carries TRBV30 and TRBJ2-5; 10 bases map to TRBD1. The CDR3 here is CAWDRGLQETQYF. Here the CDR3 DNA reads TGTGCCTGGGACAGGGGGCTCCAAGAGACCCAGTACTTC.